The 18 T cell receptor beta chains presented below share a single source sample, sequenced in a study of CD8+CD57+ T cells in acquired aplastic anemia. The template used for profiling TCR beta VDJ and CDR3 was genomic DNA. MiXCR was run by TCRdb on the reads, yielding one entry per CDR3 protein. The sample holds 150,000 to 200,000 distinct CDR3 sequences, 45% to 50% seen once. The source material was sorted CD4+, CD8+, or CD8+CD57+ T cells (not recorded which) from PBMCs. The source is a human donor in good health.

This clonotype was counted at least ten times. The rearrangement joins TRBV7-2 to TRBJ2-7, with 8 bases identical to TRBD2. Germline trimming cut 5 bases from V and 4 bases from J; bases unmatched to any gene: 16. Looked up from germline, CDR1 is SGHTA and CDR2 is FQGNSA. The CDR3 loop spans 17 amino acids. The CDR3 DNA follows: TGTGCCAGCAGCCCGTCCGGAACTAGCGGTAAAAAATACGAGCAGTACTTC. Protein sequence: CASSPSGTSGKKYEQYF.

V and J are TRBV7-8 and TRBJ2-7, with 10 bases aligning to TRBD1. The CDR3 is made up of 16 amino acids. Germline assignment: CDR1 SGHVS and CDR2 FQNEAQ. The junction had 7 bases not matched to a gene; V was cut back by 3 bases and J by 2 bases. Here the CDR3 DNA reads TGTGCCAGCAGCTTTAGGGCCGGGACAGGGGCCTACGAGCAGTACTTC. This gives the protein CASSFRAGTGAYEQYF.

This clonotype was detected only a few times. The CDR3 here is CASSLGGGSLGTEAFF. Written as DNA, the CDR3 is TGTGCCAGCAGCTTGGGGGGGGGATCCCTGGGTACTGAAGCTTTCTTT. The gene calls are TRBV5-5 and TRBJ1-1; a weak D match, TRBD1 (5 bases). Trimming cost V 0 bases and J 5 bases, with 17 bases left between them. The V gene's germline CDR1 is SGHKS and CDR2 YYEKEE (reference sequence). The CDR3 sequence is 16 residues long.

This clonotype was counted ten times or more. The chain carries TRBV29-1 and TRBJ2-7; D perhaps matches TRBD1 (5 bases). Trimming left V 4 bases short and J 0 bases short, with 7 bases between. The CDR3 totals 12 residues. The germline V gene has CDR1 SQVTM and CDR2 ANQGSEA. This CDR3 reads CSVGQSSYEQYF. The CDR3 DNA is TGCAGCGTTGGACAGAGCTCCTACGAGCAGTACTTC.

The rearrangement joins TRBV10-1 to TRBJ2-3; D unresolved. Trimming stripped 2 bases from V and 5 bases from J, with 11 bases between. The CDR3 is 14 amino acids. Germline V gene data show CDR1 as WNHNN and CDR2 as SYGVQD (reference sequence). CDR3 sequence reads: CASSETWTRDTQYF. DNA for the CDR3: TGCGCCAGCAGTGAGACGTGGACCCGAGATACGCAGTATTTT.

This sequence joins TRBV5-1 and TRBJ2-7; D ambiguous. With 2 bases removed from V and 10 bases from J, the gap between germline ends came to 1 base. This CDR3 comprises 8 residues. CDR1 SGHRS and CDR2 YFSETQ come from the germline V gene. CDR3 loop: CASSFQYF. DNA for the CDR3: TGCGCCAGCAGCTTTCAGTACTTC.

This clonotype came up many times. The rearrangement links TRBV5-4 to TRBJ2-3; a weak D match, TRBD2 (8 bases). The CDR3 totals 16 residues. Trimming took 4 bases from V and 6 from J, leaving 21 bases between them. Germline V CDR1 and CDR2: SGHNT, YYREEE (reference sequence). The CDR3 DNA follows: TGTGCCAGCAGCGGGAGGGACAGCGGGAGTTGGGATACGCAGTATTTT. This encodes CASSGRDSGSWDTQYF.

V is TRBV30 and J is TRBJ2-7; 7 bases align to TRBD2. Trimming removed 2 bases from V and 3 bases from J; junction bases left unmatched: 10. Germline loops: CDR1 GTSNPN, CDR2 SVGIG (reference sequence). The length of the CDR3 is 15 residues. The DNA for the CDR3 is TGTGCCTGGAGTTTCGGGACTACGCCCGACTACGAGCAGTACTTC. Translating it yields CAWSFGTTPDYEQYF.

This clonotype was seen ten or more times. The chain couples TRBV7-3 to TRBJ1-1, with D perhaps matching TRBD1 (6 bases). The CDR3 has 14 amino acids. V was trimmed by 2 bases and J by 4 bases, leaving 11 bases between them. Germline V gene lookup returns CDR1 SGHTA and CDR2 FQGTGA. CDR3 protein: CASSLFGRGTEAFF. For the CDR3, the DNA is TGTGCCAGCAGCTTATTCGGCAGGGGCACTGAAGCTTTCTTT.

This clonotype was seen only a few times. J is TRBJ1-1 and V is TRBV28; the D is unclear. The CDR3 spans 15 residues. V gave up 6 bases and J gave up 1 base, with 15 bases separating them. Germline lookup yields CDR1 MDHEN and CDR2 SYDVKM. The CDR3 loop reads CASRTPGPTNTEAFF. CDR3 coding DNA: TGTGCCAGCAGAACCCCGGGCCCAACGAACACTGAAGCTTTCTTT.

This clonotype was seen at least ten times. The CDR3 sequence: CASSRSYEQYF. The DNA for the CDR3 is TGTGCCAGCAGCCGGAGCTACGAGCAGTACTTC. This rearrangement joins TRBV3-1 to TRBJ2-7; D call uncertain. The CDR3 sequence is 11 residues long. Trimming removed 4 bases from V and 3 bases from J, with 4 bases in between. The V gene's germline CDR1 is LGHDT and CDR2 YNNKEL (reference sequence).

The rearrangement links TRBV30 to TRBJ1-2; TRBD1 agrees at 9 bases. The J segment lost 4 bases and the V segment lost 5 bases, leaving 8 bases of the junction unmatched. The CDR3 has 14 amino acids. In germline, CDR1 is GTSNPN, CDR2 SVGIG (reference sequence). The CDR3 loop reads CAWQQGARTYGYTF. The DNA of the CDR3 is TGTGCCTGGCAACAGGGGGCCAGGACCTATGGCTACACCTTC.

V gene TRBV10-3 combines with J gene TRBJ1-1; D remains unclear. Looked up from germline, CDR1 is ENHRY and CDR2 is SYGVKD. The CDR3 runs to 11 residues. The V and J ends lost 7 bases and 2 bases respectively, with 5 bases between them. Here the CDR3 DNA reads TGTGCCATCAATAGTAACACTGAAGCTTTCTTT. Amino acids: CAINSNTEAFF.

This clonotype appeared a few times. The rearrangement joins TRBV6-1 to TRBJ1-6; D remains ambiguous. V lost 1 base and J lost 9, with 7 bases in between. Germline V gene lookup returns CDR1 MNHNS and CDR2 SASEGT. The CDR3 is 13 amino acids. The CDR3 spells CASSEGGVSPLHF. CDR3 DNA sequence: TGTGCCAGCAGTGAAGGTGGGGTTTCACCCCTCCACTTT.

Regarding this clonotype: A clone one base away is much larger, so this may be a read error. The J gene is TRBJ1-3, the V gene TRBV5-1, with D maybe TRBD1 (6 bases). The CDR3 sequence is 15 residues long. Germline V CDR1 and CDR2: SGHRS, YFSETQ. V gave up 0 bases and J gave up 7 bases, with 14 bases separating them. The CDR3 nucleotides are TGCGCCAGCAGCTTGGATAGGGCCAGGGGTAACACCATATATTTT. It codes for CASSLDRARGNTIYF.

The V call is TRBV10-3, the J call TRBJ2-7; 9 bases are a match to TRBD1. J was trimmed by 3 bases and V by 4 bases; bases with no gene match: 7. The CDR3 consists of 15 residues. From germline, CDR1 is ENHRY and CDR2 SYGVKD. CDR3 DNA sequence: TGTGCCATCAGTGTGGGGACAGGGCCGATCTACGAGCAGTACGTC. Translating gives CAISVGTGPIYEQYV.

This clonotype was picked up many times. The chain uses TRBV25-1 and TRBJ1-2, with 7 bases fitting TRBD1. Germline V gives CDR1 MGHDK, CDR2 SYGVNS. This CDR3 is built from 14 residues. J lost 0 bases, V lost 2 bases, and 0 bases had no gene match. The CDR3 reads CASSETGANYGYTF. CDR3 nucleotide sequence: TGTGCCAGCAGTGAAACAGGGGCTAACTATGGCTACACCTTC.

The chain is built from TRBV27 and TRBJ1-5; weak D call: TRBD1 (5 bases). Trimming removed 0 bases at V and 4 bases at J, with 10 bases between. Germline loops: CDR1 MNHEY, CDR2 SMNVEV (reference sequence). The CDR3 is 15 amino acids. In DNA, the CDR3 is TGTGCCAGCAGTTTATCAAACGGGGGGAATCAGCCCCAGCATTTT. Translating it yields CASSLSNGGNQPQHF.